This T cell receptor beta chain was observed in a study of shared clonotypes between healthy human individuals. General study findings and limits: At large depth, rarefaction still showed sorted-subset sequencing to be incomplete. A reduction in generation probabilities was seen for non-shared clonotypes relative to those shared by all four donors.

V shed 11 bases, J shed 6 bases, and the junction held 16 bases outside the gene matches. CDR1 SEHNR and CDR2 FQNEAQ come from the germline V gene (reference sequence). This CDR3 has 15 residues. As originally analysed: Junction-only sequences without quality scores came from ImmunoSEQ, so filtering differed. TCRdb's copy holds only in-frame clones and misses some; the assay was immunoSEQ multiplex PCR. Clonal size and the V and J genes are those of that table, whereas D and trimming came from the DNA. The sample contains over 2 million clones, about 95% of which appear only once. Positively selected for CCR7, the CD45RO-negative cells used as naive CD8 cells excluded terminally differentiated effector memory CD45RA+ cells. Each of the donors was a healthy adult who was HIV-negative and had not had a recent acute infection or vaccination. As to this clone: Its antigen is undetermined.

V and J are TRBV7-9 and TRBJ1-2, with 9 bases fitting TRBD1. Sequencing used naive CD8+ T cells sorted from blood. The sequence was collected from a man younger than 35 in good health. This CDR3 reads CAPGSGDRVMNGYTF. The CDR3 bases are TGTGCCCCCGGGTCGGGGGACAGGGTGATGAATGGCTACACCTTC.